A single T cell receptor beta chain is shown here with its context. This specimen comes from a study of OX40 agonist ivuxolimab in advanced cancers. Libraries were prepared by immunoSEQ multiplex PCR; TCRdb keeps only in-frame clonotypes and omits some of them. The data contain 60,000 to 65,000 clones, roughly 89% of them singletons. Blood specimens came from baseline, cycle 4 day 1, and cycle 7 day 1. V lost 3 bases to trimming and J lost 10 bases, with 10 bases between them. This CDR3 contains 11 residues. The V gene's germline CDR1 is GTSNPN and CDR2 SVGIG (reference sequence). Sequences were derived from CD4+ or CD8+ T cells sorted from blood, sampled in a trial of the OX40 agonist ivuxolimab. The clonotype originates from an adult with an advanced solid tumor such as melanoma, head and neck, liver or kidney cancer. The chain uses TRBV30 and TRBJ2-1; D is perhaps TRBD1 (5 bases). The CDR3 protein is CAWSAGIEQFF. Written as DNA, the CDR3 is TGTGCCTGGAGCGCAGGGATCGAGCAGTTCTTC.